The 7 T cell receptor beta chains reported below all come from one sample, sequenced in a study of a mutant IDH1 vaccine in newly diagnosed glioma. Specified time point: baseline, week 1 (first vaccination visit). Treatment described: pre-vaccination baseline after standard-of-care therapy. Profiled with immunoSEQ multiplex PCR; TCRdb holds only in-frame clones, not every one. This sample has 45,000 to 55,000 clones, with just over 85% found just once. This material consisted of PBMCs, taken from a glioma patient treated with radiotherapy, temozolomide or both. The receptors here all came from a middle-aged man with glioma.

V gene TRBV2 combines with J gene TRBJ2-7, with D uncertain. Germline loops: CDR1 SNHLY, CDR2 FYNNEI. The V and J ends lost 3 bases and 2 bases respectively, with 11 bases between them. The CDR3 is 14 amino acids. The DNA for the CDR3 is TGTGCCAGCAGTGATTGGCATTCTCCCTACGAGCAGTACTTC. Its protein is CASSDWHSPYEQYF.

The chain carries TRBV19 and TRBJ2-2; perhaps TRBD2 as D (5 bases). CDR3 length equals 16 residues. Germline loops: CDR1 LNHDA, CDR2 SQIVND (reference sequence). With 0 bases removed from V and 4 bases from J, the gap between germline ends came to 12 bases. The CDR3 sequence is CASSIEEVLSTGELFF. CDR3 in DNA: TGTGCCAGTAGTATAGAGGAGGTCCTGAGCACCGGGGAGCTGTTTTTT.

The chain employs TRBV25-1 and TRBJ2-7; D is unresolved. V gave up 4 bases and J gave up 2 bases, with 3 bases separating them. This CDR3 region has 11 residues. CDR1 MGHDK and CDR2 SYGVNS come from the germline V gene. CDR3 coding DNA: TGTGCCAGCAGTGTGACCTACGAGCAGTACTTC. Residues: CASSVTYEQYF.

The chain links TRBV27 to TRBJ2-7, with TRBD1 as a possible D gene (5 bases). From germline, CDR1 is MNHEY and CDR2 SMNVEV (reference sequence). V was trimmed by 2 bases and J by 10 bases, leaving 15 bases between them. The CDR3 covers 13 residues. CDR3 protein: CASSLAVAGNQYF. The DNA for the CDR3 is TGTGCCAGCAGTTTAGCGGTGGCAGGGAACCAGTACTTC.

The chain joins TRBV5-1 to TRBJ2-7, with D possibly being TRBD2 (5 bases). In germline, CDR1 is SGHRS, CDR2 YFSETQ. Between the trimmed V and J ends, which lost 2 bases and 1 base, there was a span of 10 bases. The length of the CDR3 is 14 residues. CDR3 sequence reads: CASSFSSGSYEQYF. CDR3 DNA: TGCGCCAGCAGCTTTAGTTCGGGGTCCTACGAGCAGTACTTC.

Worth noting for this clone: A read error may account for a junction end that differs from germline. The chain is built from TRBV7-2 and TRBJ2-5; 7 bases align to TRBD2. This CDR3 has 16 amino acids. CDR1 and CDR2 (germline): SGHTA, FQGNSA. The CDR3 is CASSSTGTTPTGSPNF. In DNA form, the CDR3 reads TGTGCCAGCAGCTCTACCGGGACTACCCCTACCGGGAGCCCTAACTTC.

The CDR3 region is CASSPPGLAGIREQYF. Here the CDR3 DNA reads TGTGCCAGCTCACCACCAGGTCTAGCGGGCATACGCGAGCAGTACTTC. The rearrangement joins TRBV18 to TRBJ2-7; 8 nucleotides match TRBD2. The ends lost 0 bases at V and 6 bases at J; junction bases unmatched: 10. Germline lookup yields CDR1 KGHSH and CDR2 LQKENI. This CDR3 region has 16 residues.